This is a list of T cell receptor beta chains from one sample in a study of blood T cells in healthy people across ages. TCRdb used MiXCR to reprocess the 5' RACE reads, holding one entry per CDR3 protein. In the table there are some 1.5 million distinct CDR3 sequences, 35% to 45% of which are singletons. Sequenced sample: blood. These receptors were collected from a woman between 18 and 30 years old in good health. Each CDR3 is given with its conserved first and last residue. A D gene is named only where the DNA matches it firmly. Where a row states a size, it is once, few, many or the class of an expanded clone; other rows omit it.

size,D,V,J,DNA,CDR3
.,.,TRBV6-6,TRBJ2-1,TGTGCCAGCAGTTACTGGGCCACCAACAATGAGCAGTTCTTC,CASSYWATNNEQFF
many,TRBD1,TRBV7-6,TRBJ2-7,TGTGCCAGCAGCTCAGGGGGACACGAGCAGTACTTC,CASSSGGHEQYF
few,.,TRBV29-1,TRBJ1-1,TGCAGCTTGATAGGGGCTGGCACTGAAGCTTTCTTT,CSLIGAGTEAFF
few,.,TRBV6-5,TRBJ2-7,TGTGCCAGCAGTTACGTGGGAGGAAATGAGCAGTACTTC,CASSYVGGNEQYF
.,.,TRBV3-1,TRBJ2-3,TGTGCCAGCAGCCAAGCGAGAGGGACTAGCACAGATACGCAGTATTTT,CASSQARGTSTDTQYF
few,.,TRBV25-1,TRBJ1-2,TGTGCCAGCAGTGAATCCAGGCAACCTAACTATGGCTACACCTTC,CASSESRQPNYGYTF
.,TRBD1,TRBV7-9,TRBJ2-7,TGTGCCAGCAGCTCCCGGGACAGAGACTACGAGCAGTACTTC,CASSSRDRDYEQYF
.,.,TRBV12-3/TRBV12-4,TRBJ1-1,TGTGCCAGCAGCTTAGCGCGGGGGGCTGAAGCTTTCTTT,CASSLARGAEAFF
.,TRBD1,TRBV6-2/TRBV6-3,TRBJ1-5,TGTGCCAGCAGTTACTCCGTAACAGGGGGCCTCAATAGCAATCAGCCCCAGCATTTT,CASSYSVTGGLNSNQPQHF
few,TRBD2,TRBV5-1,TRBJ2-1,TGCGCCAGCGAGCATGGTAGCGGGTACGTCTCCTACAATGAGCAGTTCTTC,CASEHGSGYVSYNEQFF
few,.,TRBV7-2,TRBJ2-1,TGTGCCAGCAGCTTAGATTTCCGGGCTCTCGGTGAGCAGTTCTTC,CASSLDFRALGEQFF
once,.,TRBV27,TRBJ1-1,TGTGCCAGCAGTTCCTATTTCATGGGGAACACTGAAGCTTTCTTT,CASSSYFMGNTEAFF
few,TRBD2,TRBV5-1,TRBJ2-1,TGCGCCAGCAGCTTGGGGCTAGCGGACGACAATGAGCAGTTCTTC,CASSLGLADDNEQFF
many,.,TRBV27,TRBJ1-6,TGTGCCAGCAGTTCCCTCTGGGGGGTGGATTCACCCCTCCACTTT,CASSSLWGVDSPLHF
.,.,TRBV5-1,TRBJ2-1,TGCGCCAGCGGCAAGGACAGTTACAATGAGCAGTTCTTC,CASGKDSYNEQFF
few,TRBD2,TRBV7-2,TRBJ2-1,TGTGCCAGCAGCTCAAGAACGGGGGGGCGGCACAATGAGCAGTTCTTC,CASSSRTGGRHNEQFF
.,.,TRBV28,TRBJ2-3,TGTGCCAGCAACGCCCAAGGGAGAGGGACAGATACGCAGTATTTT,CASNAQGRGTDTQYF
.,.,TRBV29-1,TRBJ2-5,TGCAGCGTTCATGGAAGCTCCTACAATGAGCAGTACTTC,CSVHGSSYNEQYF
.,TRBD1,TRBV12-3/TRBV12-4,TRBJ1-2,TGTGCCAGCAGTTTAGGTGGGACAGTCCACTATGGCTACATCTTC,CASSLGGTVHYGYIF
few,.,TRBV14,TRBJ2-3,TGTGCCAGCAGCCACCAGTACAGGGCCACAGATACGCAGTATTTT,CASSHQYRATDTQYF